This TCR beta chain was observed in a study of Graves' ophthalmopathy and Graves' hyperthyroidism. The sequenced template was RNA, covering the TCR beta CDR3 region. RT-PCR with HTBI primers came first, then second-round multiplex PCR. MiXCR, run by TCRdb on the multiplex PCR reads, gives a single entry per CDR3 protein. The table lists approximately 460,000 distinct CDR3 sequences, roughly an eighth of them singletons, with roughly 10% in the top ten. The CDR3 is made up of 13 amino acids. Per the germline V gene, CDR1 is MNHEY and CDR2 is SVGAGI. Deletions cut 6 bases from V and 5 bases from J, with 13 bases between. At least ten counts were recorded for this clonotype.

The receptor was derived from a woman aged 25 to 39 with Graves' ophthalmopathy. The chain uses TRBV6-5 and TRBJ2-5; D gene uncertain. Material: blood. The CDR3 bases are TGTGCCAGCAGGCCGGGCCCGCAGGAGACCCAGTACTTC. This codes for CASRPGPQETQYF.